This T cell receptor beta chain originates from a study of blood T cell repertoires in COVID-19. Whole-study context: Italy, Spain and the United States were the sources of the convalescent and acute COVID-19 samples. PBMCs, B-cell-depleted T cells, or T cells were the source of the cDNA or gDNA that made up the material.

Germline lookup yields CDR1 LNHNV and CDR2 YYDKDF (reference sequence). V was trimmed by 3 bases and J by 10 bases, leaving 16 bases between them. The CDR3 totals 14 residues. Original data processing: Reference gene primer amplification yielded estimated nucleated cell counts. The table came from immunoSEQ multiplex PCR; TCRdb's copy has only in-frame clones and leaves some out. That table gives V, J and clone size, and the DNA gave D and trimming. The data show over 140,000 clones, around 73% seen once. The material sequenced was peripheral blood. The clonotype was recovered from a woman aged 50 to 65 with active or convalescent COVID-19. V usage is TRBV15 and J usage is TRBJ2-1; D remains ambiguous. CDR3 loop: CATSSRLDSLEQFF. The CDR3 nucleotides are TGTGCCACCAGCAGCCGACTGGATTCCCTCGAGCAGTTCTTC.